This entry lists 10 T cell receptor beta chains sequenced from one sample in a study of blood T cell repertoires in COVID-19. Using immunoSEQ multiplex PCR, the repertoire was profiled, and TCRdb retains in-frame clones only, with some absent. This sample has about 150,000 clones, with approximately 86% found just once. Input material: peripheral blood. These receptors all stem from an elderly woman with COVID-19, enrolled during active disease.

The chain joins TRBV20-1 to TRBJ2-3; 9 bases match TRBD2. V was pared by 3 bases and J by 7 bases, with 8 bases of the junction left unmatched. Germline V lookup: CDR1 DFQATT, CDR2 SNEGSKA (reference sequence). CDR3 length: 14 residues. CDR3: CSASLSSGKHTQYF. In nucleotides, the CDR3 is TGCAGTGCTAGTTTGTCTAGCGGGAAACATACGCAGTATTTT.

DNA for the CDR3: TGTGCCAGCCGTTTCTCTGACACTGAAGCTTTCTTT. Translating it yields CASRFSDTEAFF. J is TRBJ1-1 and V is TRBV11-2; D gene unclear. Per germline, CDR1 SGHAT and CDR2 FQNNGV. The ends were cut back, 8 bases at V and 3 bases at J, with 10 bases in the middle. The CDR3 covers 12 residues. The complete variable domain, with remaining parts taken from reference TRBV11-2 and TRBJ1-1, reads EAGVAQSPRYKIIEKRQSVAFWCNPISGHATLYWYQQILGQGPKLLIQFQNNGVVDDSQLPKDRFSAERLKGVDSTLKIQPAKLEDSAVYLCASRFSDTEAFFGQGTRLTVV.

About this clone itself: Sequence at one end of the junction differs from germline and may be a read error. The chain links TRBV5-5 to TRBJ2-7; 8 bases line up with TRBD2. The CDR3 spans 13 residues. CDR1 SGHKS and CDR2 YYEKEE come from the germline V gene (reference sequence). Written as DNA, the CDR3 is TGTGCCAGCAGCCGAGCGGGGGTGACGAGGGAGAACTTC. Translation: CASSRAGVTRENF. Full variable domain (missing parts from reference TRBV5-5 and TRBJ2-7): DAGVTQSPTHLIKTRGQQVTLRCSPISGHKSVSWYQQVLGQGPQFIFQYYEKEERGRGNFPDRFSARQFPNYSSELNVNALLLGDSALYLCASSRAGVTRENFGPGTRLTVT.

The CDR3 nucleotides read TGTGCCAGCTCAGAAGGACTAGCGGGGACAGATACGCAGTATTTT. It specifies CASSEGLAGTDTQYF. This sequence joins TRBV18 and TRBJ2-3, with TRBD2 identical over 12 bases. J lost 3 bases, V lost 5 bases, and 3 bases had no gene match. Germline assignment: CDR1 KGHSH and CDR2 LQKENI. The CDR3 covers 15 residues.

V is TRBV6-1 and J is TRBJ1-2; D not resolved. Germline V gene sequence: CDR1 MNHNS, CDR2 SASEGT. V lost 2 bases and J lost 4, with 14 bases in between. The CDR3 loop spans 15 amino acids. This CDR3 reads CASSENWAEAYGYTF. As DNA, the CDR3 is TGTGCCAGCAGTGAAAATTGGGCAGAAGCCTATGGCTACACCTTC.

This clone has at least ten counts. The rearrangement uses TRBV7-9 and TRBJ1-1; D may be TRBD1 (5 bases). The CDR3 covers 15 residues. Trimming took 8 bases from V and 2 from J, leaving 18 bases between them. CDR1 and CDR2 from the germline V gene are SEHNR and FQNEAQ (reference sequence). In DNA form, the CDR3 reads TGTGCCAGCCGCGGGGGAGTCCAAGGAAACACTGAAGCTTTCTTT. It yields the protein CASRGGVQGNTEAFF.

The chain links TRBV2 to TRBJ1-2; the match to TRBD1 covers 9 bases. Germline V gene data show CDR1 as SNHLY and CDR2 as FYNNEI. The CDR3 sequence is 15 residues long. V gave up 5 bases and J gave up 2 bases; unmatched junction bases: 6. The CDR3 region is CASSLQGAKNYGYTF. CDR3 bases: TGTGCCAGCAGTCTACAGGGGGCGAAGAACTATGGCTACACCTTC.

The chain employs TRBV29-1 and TRBJ2-7; tentative D call: TRBD2 (7 bases). Deletions cut 0 bases from V and 3 bases from J, with 18 bases between. Germline V gives CDR1 SQVTM, CDR2 ANQGSEA. This CDR3 is built from 16 residues. The CDR3 loop reads CSVEDLNQGRVYEQYF. For the CDR3, the DNA is TGCAGCGTTGAAGATCTGAACCAGGGGAGGGTCTACGAGCAGTACTTC.

The J gene is TRBJ1-4, the V gene TRBV10-1; possible D gene TRBD1, 5 bases. CDR3 length equals 15 residues. V was trimmed by 4 bases and J by 1 base, leaving 10 bases between them. Germline CDR1 and CDR2: WNHNN and SYGVQD (reference sequence). The CDR3 DNA sequence: TGCGCCAGCAGTGTTGGGGCTCTAACTAATGAAAAACTGTTTTTT. Its protein is CASSVGALTNEKLFF.

The chain is built from TRBV5-1 and TRBJ2-3; a weak D match, TRBD2 (7 bases). Germline-derived CDR1 and CDR2 are SGHRS and YFSETQ. Trimming removed 0 bases from V and 5 bases from J, with 16 bases in between. The CDR3 sequence is 16 residues long. CDR3 in DNA: TGCGCCAGCAGCTTGGAGGGGGGAGGGCCGAGAGATACGCAGTATTTT. This encodes CASSLEGGGPRDTQYF.